Listed below are T cell receptor beta chains from one sample, sequenced in a study of T cell responses to AZD1222 COVID-19 vaccine. Generated by immunoSEQ multiplex PCR, the TCRdb table keeps only in-frame clones and is missing some. The table has some 140,000 clones, 85% to 90% seen once. The source material was peripheral blood, sampled on day 0 of AZD1222 vaccination. The receptors here all came from an adult in good health. The CDR3 runs from the conserved cysteine through the conserved F or W. The D gene is left open where the match is weak. Not all rows give a size; the values are once, few, many and, for expanded clones, a class.

j_call	v_call	clone_size	d_call	cdr3_nt	cdr3_aa
TRBJ1-2	TRBV5-4	once	NA	TGTGCCAGCAGCAGGGGAGCGGCCGTGGGCTTGAGGGGCTACACCTTC	CASSRGAAVGLRGYTF
TRBJ2-3	TRBV3-1/TRBV3-2	NA	NA	TGTGCCAGCAGCCAGGACCCCCCAGATACGCAGTATTTT	CASSQDPPDTQYF
TRBJ2-2	TRBV6-5	NA	TRBD1	TGTGCCAGCAGCTACAGACAGGGGATCGGCACCGGGGAGCTGTTTTTT	CASSYRQGIGTGELFF
TRBJ1-2	TRBV10-1	NA	NA	TGCGCCAGCAGTGAGTCCGACAGCCGGGGCTATGGCTACACCTTC	CASSESDSRGYGYTF
TRBJ2-5	TRBV2	NA	NA	TGTGCCAGCGGTGGGGAGACCCAGTACTTC	CASGGETQYF
TRBJ2-1	TRBV6-5	NA	TRBD1	TGTGCCAGCAGCCCGGGACAGGGCTACAATGAGCAGTTCTTC	CASSPGQGYNEQFF
TRBJ1-2	TRBV6-5	NA	TRBD1	TGTGCCAGCAGTTACGCTACAGGGGACGTTTATGGCTACACCTTC	CASSYATGDVYGYTF
TRBJ2-1	TRBV7-6	NA	NA	TGTGCCAGCAGCTTATCCGCGATTTACAATGAGCAGTTCTTC	CASSLSAIYNEQFF
TRBJ1-2	TRBV19	NA	NA	TGTGCCAGTAGTATACTAAGACTGGGATCGGGCTACACCTTC	CASSILRLGSGYTF
TRBJ1-2	TRBV10-1	NA	NA	TGCGCCAGCAGTGAGTCGAGGGGCGGAGGCTACACCTTC	CASSESRGGGYTF
TRBJ2-5	TRBV14	NA	NA	TGTGCCAGCAGCCAAGTGGACAGTCAAGTGACCCAGTACTTC	CASSQVDSQVTQYF
TRBJ1-1	TRBV9	NA	NA	TGTGCCAGCAGCGTAGACAACACTGAAGCTTTCTTT	CASSVDNTEAFF
TRBJ2-3	TRBV20-1	NA	NA	TGCAGTGCTAGTGAAAGAGGGGTCTCTAGCACAGATACGCAGTATTTT	CSASERGVSSTDTQYF
TRBJ2-2	TRBV11-3	NA	NA	TGTGCCAGCAGCGCAAAGATCACCGGGGAGCTGTTTTTT	CASSAKITGELFF
TRBJ1-2	TRBV10-1	NA	NA	TGCGCCAGCAGCCCCGGGGTTCTCTATGGCTACACCTTC	CASSPGVLYGYTF
TRBJ1-2	TRBV13	once	NA	TGTGCCAGCAGTATAGAGGGCAGTAACTATGGCTACACCTTC	CASSIEGSNYGYTF
TRBJ1-2	TRBV7-9	NA	TRBD1	TGTGCCAGCAGCCCCCGGGACAGGGCCTATGGCTACACCTTC	CASSPRDRAYGYTF
TRBJ2-1	TRBV7-3	few	TRBD2	TGTGCCAGCAGCTTCGACGGGGGGATTGATGAGCAGTTCTTC	CASSFDGGIDEQFF
TRBJ1-2	TRBV10-3	NA	NA	TGTGCCATTTCAGGTGGACAGAAAGCTAACTATGGCTACACCTTC	CAISGGQKANYGYTF
TRBJ1-1	TRBV4-3	NA	NA	TGCGCCAGCAGCCAGTCGGGGCAGTTTAACACTGAAGCTTTCTTT	CASSQSGQFNTEAFF
TRBJ2-3	TRBV6-5	NA	NA	TGTGCCAGCAGTTACGGGATGGGGCCTAGATTGGATACGCAGTATTTT	CASSYGMGPRLDTQYF
TRBJ1-1	TRBV5-5	NA	TRBD1	TGTGCCAGCAGACTTACAGGGGATCGTACTGAAGCTTTCTTT	CASRLTGDRTEAFF
TRBJ2-3	TRBV6-4	NA	TRBD2	TGTGCCAGCAGTGACTCTAGCGGGGGGGCCACAGATACGCAGTATTTT	CASSDSSGGATDTQYF
TRBJ2-2	TRBV11-1	once	TRBD2	TGTGCCAGCAGCTTCGTAGTAGCGGGGACCGGGGAGCTGTTTTTT	CASSFVVAGTGELFF
TRBJ2-3	TRBV6-6	NA	NA	TGTGCCAGCGGTTACAGGGTTATCGATACGCAGTATTTT	CASGYRVIDTQYF
TRBJ1-1	TRBV7-3	NA	TRBD1	TGTGCCAGCAGCCGGGACAGGGGCACTGAAGCTTTCTTT	CASSRDRGTEAFF
TRBJ2-1	TRBV14	NA	TRBD2	TGTGCCAGCAGCCAAGGACTAGCCTTAACCTACAATGAGCAGTTCTTC	CASSQGLALTYNEQFF
TRBJ2-3	TRBV11-2	NA	NA	TGTGCCAGCAGCTTAGATCCCCCAGGGAGAGGAACAGATACGCAGTATTTT	CASSLDPPGRGTDTQYF
TRBJ2-1	TRBV5-5	NA	NA	TGTGCCAGCAGCCCGGCCGGGACAATAAATGAGCAGTTCTTC	CASSPAGTINEQFF
TRBJ1-2	TRBV5-4	NA	NA	TGTGCCAGCAGCTTGGCCGGGATGGGGGGCTATGGCTACACCTTC	CASSLAGMGGYGYTF
TRBJ1-1	TRBV27	NA	TRBD1	TGTGCCAGCCTTGGGACAGTCAACACTGAAGCTTTCTTT	CASLGTVNTEAFF
TRBJ2-7	TRBV9	NA	TRBD2	TGTGCCAGCAGCGCGACGGGACTAGGGACTAGCGACTCGTACGAGCAGTACTTC	CASSATGLGTSDSYEQYF
TRBJ1-2	TRBV3-1/TRBV3-2	NA	NA	TGTGCCAGCAGCCTCCCCACCTATGGCTACACCTTC	CASSLPTYGYTF
TRBJ1-5	TRBV3-1/TRBV3-2	NA	NA	TGTGCCAGCAGCCAATCGGGGGGGCGGAATCAGCCCCAGCATTTT	CASSQSGGRNQPQHF
TRBJ2-7	TRBV7-3	NA	TRBD1	TGTGCCAGCAGCCCGGCCGGGACAGGGGATGGCGAGCAGTACTTC	CASSPAGTGDGEQYF
TRBJ2-2	TRBV18	NA	TRBD2	TGTGCCAGCTCACCCCTAGAGCGGGGGAACACCGGGGAGCTGTTTTTT	CASSPLERGNTGELFF
TRBJ1-2	TRBV27	NA	NA	TGTGCCAGCAGGCCCTTGGGCCCAGCCACCCCACACTATGGCTACACCTTC	CASRPLGPATPHYGYTF
TRBJ1-4	TRBV5-1	once	TRBD1	TGCGCCAGCAGCCGGGGACAGGATAATGAAAAACTGTTTTTT	CASSRGQDNEKLFF
TRBJ1-5	TRBV19	NA	NA	TGTGCCAGTAGCGGTTGGGGCAATCAGCCCCAGCATTTT	CASSGWGNQPQHF
TRBJ1-1	TRBV19	NA	NA	TGTGCCAGTAGCTGGGATTTGATGGGGAACACTGAAGCTTTCTTT	CASSWDLMGNTEAFF
TRBJ2-6	TRBV7-3	NA	NA	TGTGCCAGCAGCCCCGGGGGCCCTGGGGCCAACGTCCTGACTTTC	CASSPGGPGANVLTF
TRBJ1-2	TRBV27	NA	NA	TGTGCCAGCAGTCCCCAGGGTCTCTATGGCTACACCTTC	CASSPQGLYGYTF
TRBJ2-5	TRBV10-2	NA	TRBD1	TGCGCCAGCAGTGAGTCTCAGGGGGCAGGGCAAGAGACCCAGTACTTC	CASSESQGAGQETQYF
TRBJ1-4	TRBV9	NA	NA	TGTGCCAGCAGCGGTTACAGCGCAACTAATGAAAAACTGTTTTTT	CASSGYSATNEKLFF
TRBJ2-2	TRBV2	NA	TRBD1	TGTGCCAGCGTCCAACGAACCGGGACAGGGAGGCACACCGGGGAGCTGTTTTTT	CASVQRTGTGRHTGELFF
TRBJ1-2	TRBV7-2	once	TRBD1	TGTGCCAGCAGCATGACAGGGAGCTATGGCTACACCTTC	CASSMTGSYGYTF
TRBJ2-1	TRBV11-3	NA	NA	TGTGCCAGCAGCTTAGCGGGGGCGGGTGAGCAGTTCTTC	CASSLAGAGEQFF
TRBJ2-1	TRBV28	once	NA	TGTGCCAGCAGGTCGGGACGGGTGTACAATGAGCAGTTCTTC	CASRSGRVYNEQFF
TRBJ2-7	TRBV19	NA	NA	TGTGCCAGTAGTATAGGGGGGCCGAGGTCCTACGAGCAGTACTTC	CASSIGGPRSYEQYF
TRBJ1-2	TRBV7-2	NA	TRBD1	TGTGCCAGCAGCCTCCAGGGACAGGATAACTATGGCTACACCTTC	CASSLQGQDNYGYTF
TRBJ1-6	TRBV6-5	NA	NA	TGTGCCAGCATCTTGGGGGGCAATTCACCCCTCCACTTT	CASILGGNSPLHF
TRBJ1-1	TRBV3-1/TRBV3-2	NA	TRBD1	TGTGCCAGCACTACAACCAGGGGGCACACTGAAGCTTTCTTT	CASTTTRGHTEAFF